This T cell receptor (beta chain) was retrieved from a study of technical replicates of blood from several donors. The data were produced by immunoSEQ multiplex PCR, yet TCRdb's version contains in-frame clones alone and is incomplete. This table holds approximately 68,000 clones, 95% to 97% found once. The receptor's source is a human donor in good health. The sequencing sample was made of T cells isolated from PBMCs.

For the CDR3, the DNA is TGTGCCAGCAGCCCCGTCACAGATACGCAGTATTTT. It yields the protein CASSPVTDTQYF. The chain uses TRBV28 and TRBJ2-3; D is undetermined. V lost 6 bases to trimming and J lost 2 bases, with 6 bases between them. Looked up from germline, CDR1 is MDHEN and CDR2 is SYDVKM. This CDR3 has 12 residues. The variable domain in full, with the rest retrieved from reference TRBV28 and TRBJ2-3, is DVKVTQSSRYLVKRTGEKVFLECVQDMDHENMFWYRQDPGLGLRLIYFSYDVKMKEKGDIPEGYSVSREKKERFSLILESASTNQTSMYLCASSPVTDTQYFGPGTRLTVL.